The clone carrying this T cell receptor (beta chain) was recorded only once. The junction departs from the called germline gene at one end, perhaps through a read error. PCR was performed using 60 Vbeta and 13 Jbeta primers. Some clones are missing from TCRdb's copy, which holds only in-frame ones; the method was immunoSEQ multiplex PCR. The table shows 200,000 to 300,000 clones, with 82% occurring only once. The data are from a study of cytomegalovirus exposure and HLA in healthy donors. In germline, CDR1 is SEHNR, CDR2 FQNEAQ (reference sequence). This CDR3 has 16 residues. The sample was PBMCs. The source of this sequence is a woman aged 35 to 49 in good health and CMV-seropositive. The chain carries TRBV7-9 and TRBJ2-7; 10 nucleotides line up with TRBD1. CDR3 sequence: CSSSLVGQGSSYEQYF. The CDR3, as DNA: TGTTCCAGCAGCTTAGTGGGACAGGGGAGTTCCTACGAGCAGTACTTC.